The next 18 T cell receptor beta chains were all read from a single sample in a study of blood T cells in healthy people across ages. For the second PCR, which ran for about 6 to 11 cycles, a sample-barcoded 5' primer and a J-beta primer mix were used. TCRdb itself ran the 5' RACE reads through MiXCR, one entry per CDR3 protein. Among over 600,000 distinct CDR3 sequences listed, 40% to 45% were seen once. Sequencing was performed on blood. These receptors came from a man older than 75 in good health.

This clonotype was detected only a few times. V usage is TRBV2 and J usage is TRBJ2-7, with D perhaps being TRBD1 or TRBD2 (8 bases each). The germline V and J ends were trimmed by 7 bases and 4 bases, with 20 bases remaining between them. This CDR3 has 15 residues. CDR1 is SNHLY, CDR2 FYNNEI, per germline. The CDR3: CASIGGDRTLYEQYF. CDR3 DNA: TGTGCCAGCATCGGGGGGGACAGGACATTATACGAGCAGTACTTC.

The DNA of the CDR3 is TGTGCCAGCAGTTCCCGTCGGAACTATGGCTACACCTTC. This sequence encodes CASSSRRNYGYTF. The chain uses TRBV27 and TRBJ1-2; no reliable D call. The germline gives CDR1 MNHEY, CDR2 SMNVEV (reference sequence). The CDR3 has 13 amino acids. V lost 4 bases, J lost 2 bases, and 8 bases lay in between.

V is TRBV7-3 and J is TRBJ2-7, with 10 positions matching TRBD2. The V gene's germline CDR1 is SGHTA and CDR2 FQGTGA. V dropped 2 bases and J dropped 5; count of bases not matched to a gene: 18. The CDR3 consists of 19 residues. The CDR3 sequence: CASSLRVGSVAGGFNEQYF. Here the CDR3 DNA reads TGTGCCAGCAGCTTACGGGTTGGGAGCGTAGCGGGAGGTTTCAACGAGCAGTACTTC. Full variable domain (missing parts from reference TRBV7-3 and TRBJ2-7): GAGVSQTPSNKVTEKGKYVELRCDPISGHTALYWYRQSLGQGPEFLIYFQGTGAADDSGLPNDRFFAVRPEGSVSTLKIQRTERGDSAVYLCASSLRVGSVAGGFNEQYFGPGTRLTVT.

This chain links TRBV6-2 or TRBV6-3 with TRBJ2-3, with TRBD2 matching over 8 bases. V gave up 5 bases and J gave up 1 base; unmatched junction bases: 11. CDR1 is MNHEY and CDR2 is SVGEGT in the germline V gene. The CDR3 sequence is 17 residues long. The CDR3 DNA reads TGTGCCAGCAGTCGACCGGCCGTAGCGGGACGCACAGATACGCAGTATTTT. This encodes CASSRPAVAGRTDTQYF.

V usage is TRBV6-2 or TRBV6-3 and J usage is TRBJ2-1, with 10 bases matching TRBD1. With 4 bases clipped from V and 0 bases from J, the junction kept 12 bases outside the gene matches. Germline V gene sequence: CDR1 MNHEY, CDR2 SVGEGT. This CDR3 has 19 amino acids. In nucleotides, the CDR3 is TGTGCCAGCAGTTCATACATGGACAGGGGGGAGGGCTCCTACAATGAGCAGTTCTTC. It codes for CASSSYMDRGEGSYNEQFF.

The CDR3, as DNA: TGCGCCAGCAGCTTGGCCGGGACCCCAAGGGATGAGCAGTTCTTC. The encoded protein is CASSLAGTPRDEQFF. V gene TRBV5-1 combines with J gene TRBJ2-1, with D possibly called TRBD1 or TRBD2 (5 bases each). Germline loops: CDR1 SGHRS, CDR2 YFSETQ. CDR3 length equals 15 residues. Trimming stripped 0 bases from V and 8 bases from J, with 15 bases between.

The V call is TRBV20-1, the J call TRBJ2-7; 7 bases fit TRBD2. The CDR3 has 13 amino acids. From germline, CDR1 is DFQATT and CDR2 SNEGSKA (reference sequence). V shed 1 base and J 9 bases; nucleotides not matched to a gene: 9. The CDR3 loop is CSARVRRGNGQYF. As DNA, the CDR3 is TGCAGTGCTAGAGTCAGGCGGGGGAACGGGCAGTACTTC.

The chain joins TRBV5-5 to TRBJ2-7, with 14 bases matching TRBD2. The CDR3 loop spans 15 amino acids. Germline CDR1 SGHKS, CDR2 YYEKEE (reference sequence). Trimming cost V 3 bases and J 4 bases; bases outside gene matches: 3. CDR3 DNA sequence: TGTGCCAGCAGCTGGGGGACTAGCGGGGGTTACGAGCAGTACTTC. This gives the protein CASSWGTSGGYEQYF.

The CDR3 DNA follows: TGCAGCGTCCGCGGGGCACTTAGCTACACCTTC. This sequence encodes CSVRGALSYTF. V gene TRBV29-1 combines with J gene TRBJ1-2; the D gene is possibly TRBD1 (5 bases). The CDR3 loop spans 11 amino acids. Trimming shortened V by 6 bases and J by 9 bases, and 14 bases separated the two germline ends. The germline V gene encodes CDR1 SQVTM and CDR2 ANQGSEA.

The chain joins TRBV6-2 or TRBV6-3 to TRBJ1-2; 8 positions agree with TRBD1. The germline V gene encodes CDR1 MNHEY and CDR2 SVGEGT. The CDR3 has 14 residues. Trimming cost V 5 bases and J 4 bases; bases outside gene matches: 6. CDR3 region: CASSQGQGTYGYTF. CDR3 nucleotides: TGTGCCAGCAGTCAAGGACAGGGCACCTATGGCTACACCTTC.

This clonotype was seen more than once but under ten times. The rearrangement links TRBV12-3 or TRBV12-4 to TRBJ1-1; a weak D match, TRBD1 (5 bases). CDR3 length: 14 residues. V was cut by 7 bases and J by 1 base, with 13 bases left in between. The CDR3 nucleotides are TGTGCCAGCACCATACGGGGGAAGAACACTGAAGCTTTCTTT. Translation gives CASTIRGKNTEAFF.

This clonotype was seen a few times. CDR3 bases: TGCAGTGCTGCCCGCGGGGGGGCCGACAATGAGCAGTTCTTC. It specifies CSAARGGADNEQFF. The chain uses TRBV20-1 and TRBJ2-1; 9 bases align to TRBD2. V shed 5 bases, J shed 5 bases, and the junction held 7 bases outside the gene matches. Germline assignment: CDR1 DFQATT and CDR2 SNEGSKA (reference sequence). The CDR3 has 14 residues.

The V and J genes are TRBV4-1 and TRBJ2-1; 11 bases agree with TRBD2. CDR3 length: 19 amino acids. Germline lookup yields CDR1 MGHRA and CDR2 YSYEKL. Trimming at V came to 5 bases and at J to 6 bases, leaving 18 bases not matched to a gene. CDR3: CASSYGQLTSGAVFNEQFF. The CDR3 nucleotides are TGCGCCAGCAGCTACGGACAGTTGACTAGCGGGGCCGTTTTCAATGAGCAGTTCTTC.

V is TRBV6-2 or TRBV6-3 and J is TRBJ2-5; D ambiguous. CDR1 and CDR2 (germline): MNHEY, SVGEGT. V was trimmed by 10 bases and J by 2 bases, leaving 14 bases between them. The CDR3 is 13 residues long. The CDR3 region has the DNA TGTGCCACCTCAAAGACACTTCAAGAGACCCAGTACTTC. Its translation: CATSKTLQETQYF.

This clonotype has more than one count but fewer than ten. This rearrangement joins TRBV5-1 to TRBJ1-2, with D possibly being TRBD1 (5 bases). The CDR3 runs to 18 residues. The ends were cut back, 4 bases at V and 7 bases at J, with 29 bases in the middle. Germline-derived CDR1 and CDR2 are SGHRS and YFSETQ. CDR3 in DNA: TGCGCCAGCAGCCCGGGGGACCGTATAAAAGAAGGGAGGAGTGGCTACACCTTC. As protein: CASSPGDRIKEGRSGYTF.

The chain combines TRBV6-2 or TRBV6-3 with TRBJ2-3, with a tentative D call TRBD1 (5 bases). With 8 bases removed from V and 8 bases from J, the gap between germline ends came to 17 bases. Germline values: CDR1 MNHEY, CDR2 SVGEGT. The CDR3 sequence is 13 residues long. The CDR3 DNA reads TGTGCCAGCCGAGGACAAACGGTGGGTACGCAGTATTTT. Protein sequence: CASRGQTVGTQYF.

This clonotype has more than one count but fewer than ten. The chain employs TRBV20-1 and TRBJ1-2; D may be TRBD1 (5 bases). CDR3 length equals 12 residues. The germline V gene encodes CDR1 DFQATT and CDR2 SNEGSKA (reference sequence). V was pared by 0 bases and J by 8 bases, with 10 bases between. The CDR3 reads CSARESGWGYTF. CDR3 sequence (DNA): TGCAGTGCTAGAGAGTCAGGGTGGGGCTACACCTTC.

This clonotype was seen more than once but under ten times. The J gene is TRBJ2-3, the V gene TRBV6-2 or TRBV6-3; no clear D. CDR1 MNHEY and CDR2 SVGEGT come from the germline V gene. V dropped 0 bases and J dropped 6 bases, with 10 bases sitting between them. The length of the CDR3 is 14 residues. The CDR3 sequence: CASSYSMLGDTQYF. DNA for the CDR3: TGTGCCAGCAGTTACTCCATGTTAGGGGATACGCAGTATTTT.